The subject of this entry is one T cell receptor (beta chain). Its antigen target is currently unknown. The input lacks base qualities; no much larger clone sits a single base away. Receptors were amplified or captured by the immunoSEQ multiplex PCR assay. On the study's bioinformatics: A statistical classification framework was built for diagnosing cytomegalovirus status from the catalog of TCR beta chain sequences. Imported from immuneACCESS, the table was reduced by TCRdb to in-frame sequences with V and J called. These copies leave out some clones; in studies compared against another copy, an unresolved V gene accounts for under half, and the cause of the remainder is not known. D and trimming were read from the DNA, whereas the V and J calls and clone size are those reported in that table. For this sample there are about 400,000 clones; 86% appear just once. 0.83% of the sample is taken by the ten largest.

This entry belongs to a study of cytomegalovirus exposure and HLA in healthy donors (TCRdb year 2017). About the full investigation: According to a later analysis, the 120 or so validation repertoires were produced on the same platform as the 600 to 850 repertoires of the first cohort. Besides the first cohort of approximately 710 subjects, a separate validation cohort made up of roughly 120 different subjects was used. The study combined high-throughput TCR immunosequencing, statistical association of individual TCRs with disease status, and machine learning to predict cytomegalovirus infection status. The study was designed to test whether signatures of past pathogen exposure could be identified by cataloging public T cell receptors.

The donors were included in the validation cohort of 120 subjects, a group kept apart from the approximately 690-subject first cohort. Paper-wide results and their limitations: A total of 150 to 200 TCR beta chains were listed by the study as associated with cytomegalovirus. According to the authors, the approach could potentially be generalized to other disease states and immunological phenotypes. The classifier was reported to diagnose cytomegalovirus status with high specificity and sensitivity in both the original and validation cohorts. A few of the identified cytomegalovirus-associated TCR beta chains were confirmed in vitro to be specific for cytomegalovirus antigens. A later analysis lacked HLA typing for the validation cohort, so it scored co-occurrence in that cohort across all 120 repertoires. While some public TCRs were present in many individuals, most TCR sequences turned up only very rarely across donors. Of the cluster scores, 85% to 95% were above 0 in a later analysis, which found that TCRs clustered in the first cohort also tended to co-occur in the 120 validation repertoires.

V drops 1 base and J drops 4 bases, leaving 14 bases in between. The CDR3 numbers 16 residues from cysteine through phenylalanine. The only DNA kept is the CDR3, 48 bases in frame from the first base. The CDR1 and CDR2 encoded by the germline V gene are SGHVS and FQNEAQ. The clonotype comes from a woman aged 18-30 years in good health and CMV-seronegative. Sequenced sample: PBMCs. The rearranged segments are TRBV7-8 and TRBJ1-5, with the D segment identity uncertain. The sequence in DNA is TGTGCCAGCAGCTTAGGTCCGCGCGGAGTAAATCAGCCCCAGCATTTT. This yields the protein CASSLGPRGVNQPQHF.